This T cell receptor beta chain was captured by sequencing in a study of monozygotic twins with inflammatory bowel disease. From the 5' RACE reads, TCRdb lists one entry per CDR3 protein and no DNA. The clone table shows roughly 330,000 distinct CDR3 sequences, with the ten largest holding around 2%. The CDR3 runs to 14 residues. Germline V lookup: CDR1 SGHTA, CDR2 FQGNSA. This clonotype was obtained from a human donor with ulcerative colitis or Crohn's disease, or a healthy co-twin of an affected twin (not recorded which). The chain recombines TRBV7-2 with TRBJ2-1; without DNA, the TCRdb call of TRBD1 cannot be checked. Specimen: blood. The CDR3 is CATSTGTRANEQFF.